This T cell receptor beta chain was recorded in a study of OX40 agonist ivuxolimab in advanced cancers. Study-level background: Patients enrolled in dose escalation were diagnosed with hepatocellular carcinoma, melanoma, renal cell or head and neck cancer. The mean age was roughly 60 years, ranging from 23 to 79, with 82.7% of participants male. Study findings and constraints: Compared with CD4+, CD8+ T cells on average had more expanded clones.

CDR1 and CDR2 (germline): MRHNA, SNTAGT. V lost 4 bases and J 6 bases, leaving 10 bases between the germline ends. This CDR3 has 13 amino acids. The investigators sampled blood at baseline, at cycle 4 day 1, and at cycle 7 day 1. Sequencing was performed with immunoSEQ multiplex PCR; in TCRdb, only in-frame clones are kept and a portion is missing. The sample consists of over 65,000 clones, more than 80% of them appearing once. On this clone itself: Its antigen is currently unknown.

The specimen comprised CD4+ or CD8+ T cells sorted from blood, sampled in a trial of the OX40 agonist ivuxolimab. The clonotype comes from an adult with an advanced solid tumor such as melanoma, head and neck, liver or kidney cancer. The chain couples TRBV6-4 to TRBJ2-1, with unresolved D. The CDR3 sequence is CASSAESGNEQFF. DNA for the CDR3: TGTGCCAGCAGTGCGGAAAGTGGCAATGAGCAGTTCTTC.